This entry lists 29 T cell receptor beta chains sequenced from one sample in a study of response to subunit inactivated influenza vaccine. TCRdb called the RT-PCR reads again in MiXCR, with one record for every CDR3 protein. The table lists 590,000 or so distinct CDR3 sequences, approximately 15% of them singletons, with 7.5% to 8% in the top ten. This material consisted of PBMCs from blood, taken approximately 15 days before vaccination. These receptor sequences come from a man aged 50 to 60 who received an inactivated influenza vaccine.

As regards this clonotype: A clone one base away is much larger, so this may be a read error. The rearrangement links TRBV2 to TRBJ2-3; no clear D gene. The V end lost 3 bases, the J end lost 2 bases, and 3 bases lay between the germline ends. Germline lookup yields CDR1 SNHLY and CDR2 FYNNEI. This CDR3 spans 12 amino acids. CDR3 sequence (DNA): TGTGCCAGCAGTGACCACACAGATACGCAGTATTTT. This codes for CASSDHTDTQYF. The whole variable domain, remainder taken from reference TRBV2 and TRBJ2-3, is EPEVTQTPSHQVTQMGQEVILRCVPISNHLYFYWYRQILGQKVEFLVSFYNNEISEKSEIFDDQFSVERPDGSNFTLKIRSTKLEDSAMYFCASSDHTDTQYFGPGTRLTVL.

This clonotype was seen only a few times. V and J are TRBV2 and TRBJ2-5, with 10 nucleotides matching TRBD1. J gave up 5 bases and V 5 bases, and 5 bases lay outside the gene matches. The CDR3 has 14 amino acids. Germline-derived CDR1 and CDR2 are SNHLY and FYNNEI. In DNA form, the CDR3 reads TGTGCCAGCAGTTCGGGACAGGGGAGGGAGACCCAGTACTTC. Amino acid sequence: CASSSGQGRETQYF.

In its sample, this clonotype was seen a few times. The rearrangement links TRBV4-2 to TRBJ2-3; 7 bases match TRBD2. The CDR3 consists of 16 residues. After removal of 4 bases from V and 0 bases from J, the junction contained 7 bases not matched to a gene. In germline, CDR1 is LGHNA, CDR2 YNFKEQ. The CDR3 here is CASSLGGRESTDTQYF. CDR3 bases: TGTGCCAGCAGCCTCGGTGGGCGGGAGAGCACAGATACGCAGTATTTT.

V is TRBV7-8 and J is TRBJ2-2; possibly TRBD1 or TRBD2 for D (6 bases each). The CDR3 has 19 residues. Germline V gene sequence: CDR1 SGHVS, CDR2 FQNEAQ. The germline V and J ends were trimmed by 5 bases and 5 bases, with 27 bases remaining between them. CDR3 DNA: TGTGCCAGCAGCCAGGGACCATCGGGCAGGGGCGGGAATACCGGGGAGCTGTTTTTT. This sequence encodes CASSQGPSGRGGNTGELFF. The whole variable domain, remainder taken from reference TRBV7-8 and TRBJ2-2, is GAGVSQSPRYKVAKRGQDVALRCDPISGHVSLFWYQQALGQGPEFLTYFQNEAQLDKSGLPSDRFFAERPEGSVSTLKIQRTQQEDSAVYLCASSQGPSGRGGNTGELFFGEGSRLTVL.

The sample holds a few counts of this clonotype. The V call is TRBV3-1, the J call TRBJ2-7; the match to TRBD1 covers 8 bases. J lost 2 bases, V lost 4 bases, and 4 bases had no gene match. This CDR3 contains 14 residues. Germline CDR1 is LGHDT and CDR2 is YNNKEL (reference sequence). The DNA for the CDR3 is TGTGCCAGCAGCCCTCACAGGGGGGCCTACGAGCAGTACTTC. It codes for CASSPHRGAYEQYF.

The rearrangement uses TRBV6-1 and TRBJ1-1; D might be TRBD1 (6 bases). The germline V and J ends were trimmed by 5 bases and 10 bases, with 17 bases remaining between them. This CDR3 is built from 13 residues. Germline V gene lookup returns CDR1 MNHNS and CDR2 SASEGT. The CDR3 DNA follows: TGTGCCAGCAGTCCGGACAGCTATTTGCCAGCTTTCTTT. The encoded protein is CASSPDSYLPAFF.

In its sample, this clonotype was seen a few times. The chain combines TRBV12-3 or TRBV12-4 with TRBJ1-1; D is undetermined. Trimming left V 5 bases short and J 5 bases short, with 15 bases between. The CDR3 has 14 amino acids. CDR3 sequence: CASSPRTLATEAFF. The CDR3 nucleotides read TGTGCCAGCAGTCCGAGGACCCTGGCGACTGAAGCTTTCTTT.

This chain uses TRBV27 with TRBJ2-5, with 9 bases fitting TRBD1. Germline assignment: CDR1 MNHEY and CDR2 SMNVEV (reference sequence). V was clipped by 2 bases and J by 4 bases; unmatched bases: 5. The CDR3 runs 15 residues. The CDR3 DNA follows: TGTGCCAGCAGTTTACGGGACAGGGAAGGAGAGACCCAGTACTTC. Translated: CASSLRDREGETQYF.

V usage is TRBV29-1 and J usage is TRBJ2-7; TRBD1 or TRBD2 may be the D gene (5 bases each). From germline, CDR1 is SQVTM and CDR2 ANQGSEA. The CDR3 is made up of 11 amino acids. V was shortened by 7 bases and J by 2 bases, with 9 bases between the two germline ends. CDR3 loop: CSGRDAYEQYF. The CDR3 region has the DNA TGCAGCGGCCGGGACGCCTACGAGCAGTACTTC.

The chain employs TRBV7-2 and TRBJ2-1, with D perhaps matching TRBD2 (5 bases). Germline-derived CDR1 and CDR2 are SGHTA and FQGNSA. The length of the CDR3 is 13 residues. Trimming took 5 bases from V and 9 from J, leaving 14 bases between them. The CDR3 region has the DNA TGTGCCAGCAGCCTCCCCCCTAGCAGTGAGCAGTTCTTC. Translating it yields CASSLPPSSEQFF.

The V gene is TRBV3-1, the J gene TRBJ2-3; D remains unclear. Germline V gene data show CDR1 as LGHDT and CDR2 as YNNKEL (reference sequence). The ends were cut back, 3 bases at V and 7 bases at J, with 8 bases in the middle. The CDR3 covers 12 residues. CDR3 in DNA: TGTGCCAGCAGCCAGGCCGAGAATACGCAGTATTTT. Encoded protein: CASSQAENTQYF.

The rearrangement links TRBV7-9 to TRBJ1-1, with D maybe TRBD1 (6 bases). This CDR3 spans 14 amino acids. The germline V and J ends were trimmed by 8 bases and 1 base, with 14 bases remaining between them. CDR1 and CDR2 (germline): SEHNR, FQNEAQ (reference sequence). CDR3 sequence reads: CASVPQGRNTEAFF. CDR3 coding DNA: TGTGCCAGCGTCCCACAGGGCAGGAACACTGAAGCTTTCTTT. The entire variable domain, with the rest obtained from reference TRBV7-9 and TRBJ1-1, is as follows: DTGVSQNPRHKITKRGQNVTFRCDPISEHNRLYWYRQTLGQGPEFLTYFQNEAQLEKSRLLSDRFSAERPKGSFSTLEIQRTEQGDSAMYLCASVPQGRNTEAFFGQGTRLTVV.

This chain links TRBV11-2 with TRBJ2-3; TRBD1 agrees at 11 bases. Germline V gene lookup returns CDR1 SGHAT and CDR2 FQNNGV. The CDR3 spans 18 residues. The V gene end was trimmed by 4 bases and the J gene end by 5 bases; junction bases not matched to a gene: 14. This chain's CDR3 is CASSSTEPGQGDLDTQYF. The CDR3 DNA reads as TGTGCCAGCAGCTCTACCGAACCGGGACAGGGGGATTTAGATACGCAGTATTTT.

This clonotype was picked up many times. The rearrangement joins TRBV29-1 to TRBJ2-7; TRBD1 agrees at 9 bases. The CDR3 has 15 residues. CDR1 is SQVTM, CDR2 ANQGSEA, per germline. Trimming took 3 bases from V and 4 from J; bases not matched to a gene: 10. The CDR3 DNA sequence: TGCAGCGTTGAGGCCGAGGGGACAGGGTCATACGAGCAGTACTTC. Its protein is CSVEAEGTGSYEQYF.

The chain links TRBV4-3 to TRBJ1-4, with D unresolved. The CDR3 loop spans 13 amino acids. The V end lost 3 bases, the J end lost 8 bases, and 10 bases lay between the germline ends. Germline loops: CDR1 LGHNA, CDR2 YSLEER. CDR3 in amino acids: CASSHDPGEKLFF. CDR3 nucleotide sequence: TGCGCCAGCAGCCACGATCCGGGCGAAAAACTGTTTTTT.

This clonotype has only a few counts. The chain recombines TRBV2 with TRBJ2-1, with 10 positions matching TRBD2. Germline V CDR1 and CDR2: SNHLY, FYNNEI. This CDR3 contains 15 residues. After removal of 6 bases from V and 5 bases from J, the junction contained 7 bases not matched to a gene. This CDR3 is CASRRSSGGNNEQFF. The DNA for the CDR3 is TGTGCCAGCAGACGCTCTAGCGGGGGAAACAATGAGCAGTTCTTC.

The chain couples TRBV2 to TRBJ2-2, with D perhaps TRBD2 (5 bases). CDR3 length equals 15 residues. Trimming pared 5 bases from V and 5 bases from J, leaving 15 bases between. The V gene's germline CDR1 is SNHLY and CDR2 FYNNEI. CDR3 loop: CASSSSGLGTGELFF. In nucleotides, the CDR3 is TGTGCCAGCAGTTCGAGCGGATTAGGGACCGGGGAGCTGTTTTTT.

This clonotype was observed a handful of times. DNA of the CDR3: TGCGCCAGCAGCCTGCCGGGGGCGTCCGGGGAGCTGTTTTTT. This translates into CASSLPGASGELFF. The V call is TRBV4-1, the J call TRBJ2-2; either TRBD1 or TRBD2 may supply D (6 bases each). CDR3 length: 14 residues. Germline V gene sequence: CDR1 MGHRA, CDR2 YSYEKL. V lost 4 bases and J lost 6, with 12 bases in between.

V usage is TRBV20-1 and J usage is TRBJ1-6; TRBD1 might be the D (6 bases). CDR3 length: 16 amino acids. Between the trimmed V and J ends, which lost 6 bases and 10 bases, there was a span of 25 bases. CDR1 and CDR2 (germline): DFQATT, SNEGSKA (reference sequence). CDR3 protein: CSADLVTGTTGSPLHF. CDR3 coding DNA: TGCAGTGCCGATCTCGTTACCGGGACAACCGGATCACCCCTCCACTTT.

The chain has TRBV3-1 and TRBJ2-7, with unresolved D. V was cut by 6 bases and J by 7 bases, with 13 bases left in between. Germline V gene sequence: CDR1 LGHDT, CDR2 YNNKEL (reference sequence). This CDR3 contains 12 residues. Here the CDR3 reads CASSPPTREQYF. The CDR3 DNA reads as TGTGCCAGCAGTCCCCCGACGCGAGAGCAGTACTTC.

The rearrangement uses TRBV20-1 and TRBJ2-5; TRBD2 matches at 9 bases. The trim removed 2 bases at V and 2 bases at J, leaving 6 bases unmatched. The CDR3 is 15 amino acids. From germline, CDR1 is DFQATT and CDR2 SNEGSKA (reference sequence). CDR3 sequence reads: CSARRSSGVQETQYF. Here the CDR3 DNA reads TGCAGTGCTAGACGGTCTAGCGGGGTTCAAGAGACCCAGTACTTC.

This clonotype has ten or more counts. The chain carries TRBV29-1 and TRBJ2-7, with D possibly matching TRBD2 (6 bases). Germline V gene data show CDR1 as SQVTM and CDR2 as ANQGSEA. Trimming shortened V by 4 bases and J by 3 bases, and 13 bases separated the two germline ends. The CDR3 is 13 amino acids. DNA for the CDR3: TGCAGCGTTGCTCGGGACTCCCACTACGAGCAGTACTTC. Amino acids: CSVARDSHYEQYF.

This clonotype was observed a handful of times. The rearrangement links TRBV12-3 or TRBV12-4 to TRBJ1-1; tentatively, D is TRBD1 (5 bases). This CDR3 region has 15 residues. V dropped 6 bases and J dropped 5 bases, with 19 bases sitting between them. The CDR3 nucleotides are TGTGCCAGCAGCCAGGGTTGGGCGGGGGTAACTGAAGCTTTCTTT. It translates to CASSQGWAGVTEAFF.

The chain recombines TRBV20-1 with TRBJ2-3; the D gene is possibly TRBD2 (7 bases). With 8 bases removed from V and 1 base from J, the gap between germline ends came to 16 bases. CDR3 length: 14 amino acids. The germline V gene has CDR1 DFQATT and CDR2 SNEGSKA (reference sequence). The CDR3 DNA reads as TGCAGTTGGGGGGGGCTAGCGGGCACAGATACGCAGTATTTT. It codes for CSWGGLAGTDTQYF.

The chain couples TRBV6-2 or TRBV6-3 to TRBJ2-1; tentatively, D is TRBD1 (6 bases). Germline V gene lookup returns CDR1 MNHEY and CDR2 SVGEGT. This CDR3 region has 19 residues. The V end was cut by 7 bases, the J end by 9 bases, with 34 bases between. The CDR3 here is CASTYNTQEGTKGGLEQFF. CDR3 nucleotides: TGTGCCAGCACTTATAATACCCAAGAAGGGACAAAAGGAGGACTTGAGCAGTTCTTC.

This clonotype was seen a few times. The DNA for the CDR3 is TGTGCCAGCAGCCCGGAAAACACAGATACGCAGTATTTT. Its protein product is CASSPENTDTQYF. The chain carries TRBV7-2 and TRBJ2-3; D gene unclear. CDR3 length: 13 amino acids. Trimming took 5 bases from V and 2 from J, leaving 8 bases between them. Germline CDR1 and CDR2: SGHTA and FQGNSA.

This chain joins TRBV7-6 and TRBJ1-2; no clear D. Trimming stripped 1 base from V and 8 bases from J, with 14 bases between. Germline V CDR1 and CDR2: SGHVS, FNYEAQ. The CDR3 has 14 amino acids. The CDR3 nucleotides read TGTGCCAGCAGCTTAGGAGGGCCCCTTACGGGCTACACCTTC. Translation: CASSLGGPLTGYTF.

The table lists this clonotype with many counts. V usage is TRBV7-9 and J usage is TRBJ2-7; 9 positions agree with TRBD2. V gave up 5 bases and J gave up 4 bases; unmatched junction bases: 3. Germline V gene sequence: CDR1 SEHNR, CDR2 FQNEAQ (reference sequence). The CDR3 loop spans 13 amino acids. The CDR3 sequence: CASSRLAGYEQYF. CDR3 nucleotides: TGTGCCAGCAGCCGGCTAGCGGGATACGAGCAGTACTTC.

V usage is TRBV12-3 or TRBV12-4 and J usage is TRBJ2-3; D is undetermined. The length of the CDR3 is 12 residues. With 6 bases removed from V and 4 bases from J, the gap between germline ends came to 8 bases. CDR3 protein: CASRRRSDTQYF. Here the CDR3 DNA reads TGTGCCAGCAGGCGGCGGTCAGATACGCAGTATTTT.